The entry below describes one T cell receptor (beta chain). What it binds is not known. Method: immunoSEQ multiplex PCR; TCRdb's copy keeps in-frame clones and lacks some. The table records some 62,000 clones, 76% of them present only once. The source of the sample is a study of T cell responses to AZD1222 COVID-19 vaccine. For the study at large: Pooling of second doses given at about 4 or about 12 weeks was done.

Whole-study results and caveats: Unmutated variant regions reportedly attract nearly half of all spike-specific TCRs. Repertoires were collected only later (after the peak T cell response had occurred).

V lost 1 base, J lost 0 bases, and 1 base lay in between. From germline, CDR1 is MNHEY and CDR2 SVGAGI. The CDR3 covers 14 residues. This clonotype was obtained from an adult in good health. The chain links TRBV6-5 to TRBJ2-6, with D hard to call. The specimen comprised peripheral blood, sampled on day 0 of AZD1222 vaccination. The CDR3 loop reads CASSYFSGANVLTF. The CDR3 DNA follows: TGTGCCAGCAGTTACTTCTCTGGGGCCAACGTCCTGACTTTC.